Reported below is one T cell receptor (beta chain). At one end, the junction sequence differs from germline, possibly due to a read error. This entry comes from a study of cytomegalovirus exposure and HLA in healthy donors. The CDR3 loop spans 15 amino acids. Germline CDR1 SEHNR, CDR2 FQNEAQ (reference sequence). The PCR used 60 Vbeta and 13 Jbeta primers. The data were produced by immunoSEQ multiplex PCR, yet TCRdb's version contains in-frame clones alone and is incomplete. The profile shows about 140,000 clones, about 80% of them singletons. This clonotype was obtained from a woman between 40 and 50 years old in good health and CMV-seronegative. The chain has TRBV7-9 and TRBJ2-7, with a weak D call TRBD2 (6 bases). The sample consisted of PBMCs. CDR3 sequence reads: CSSSLLAERGYEQYF. CDR3 DNA sequence: TGTTCCAGCAGCCTTTTAGCGGAACGGGGCTACGAGCAGTACTTC.